These 20 T cell receptor beta chains share one sample of origin, sequenced in a study of identical twins. In TCRdb, the 5' RACE reads were re-called with MiXCR into one record per CDR3 protein. The sample carries some 660,000 distinct CDR3 sequences, less than 10% recorded once. A further study also used this sample, focusing on yellow fever vaccine responses in identical twins.

The sequenced material came from PBMCs. All receptors derive from a woman younger than 30 in good health.

V gene TRBV20-1 combines with J gene TRBJ2-1; 7 positions match TRBD2. Germline CDR1 reads DFQATT; CDR2 reads SNEGSKA (reference sequence). V was clipped by 5 bases and J by 0 bases; unmatched bases: 7. The CDR3 contains 15 residues. The CDR3 protein is CSACPGRRSYNEQFF. In DNA, the CDR3 is TGCAGTGCTTGTCCCGGGAGGCGCTCCTACAATGAGCAGTTCTTC.

This clonotype was detected many times. The CDR3 DNA reads TGCAGCGGGACTAGCGGTACTAGGGGGGGTGAGCAGTTCTTC. Translation gives CSGTSGTRGGEQFF. This chain links TRBV29-1 with TRBJ2-1; 10 bases are a match to TRBD2. The CDR3 is made up of 14 amino acids. V shed 7 bases, J shed 9 bases, and the junction held 12 bases outside the gene matches. Germline V gene lookup returns CDR1 SQVTM and CDR2 ANQGSEA.

Ten or more counts support this clonotype. This chain links TRBV6-2 or TRBV6-3 with TRBJ2-2; 11 positions match TRBD2. The CDR3 extends over 14 amino acids. CDR1 and CDR2 from the germline V gene are MNHEY and SVGEGT. Germline trimming cut 6 bases from V and 5 bases from J; bases unmatched to any gene: 2. The CDR3 here is CASRLAGETGELFF. The CDR3 region has the DNA TGTGCCAGCAGACTAGCGGGAGAAACCGGGGAGCTGTTTTTT.

This clonotype was seen at least ten times. The chain is built from TRBV28 and TRBJ2-1, with TRBD2 as a possible D gene (5 bases). CDR3 length: 15 amino acids. V was trimmed by 6 bases and J by 4 bases, leaving 16 bases between them. Germline values: CDR1 MDHEN, CDR2 SYDVKM. CDR3 sequence: CASSSDARTYNEQFF. The CDR3 coding sequence is TGTGCCAGCAGCTCGGACGCCCGGACTTACAATGAGCAGTTCTTC.

This clonotype was detected ten times or more. The chain carries TRBV7-9 and TRBJ2-3; D is perhaps TRBD2 (5 bases). The CDR3 has 12 residues. The V and J ends lost 5 bases and 7 bases respectively, with 10 bases between them. Per the germline V gene, CDR1 is SEHNR and CDR2 is FQNEAQ (reference sequence). The CDR3, as DNA: TGTGCCAGCAGCCACCTGGACTATACGCAGTATTTT. This encodes CASSHLDYTQYF.

This rearrangement joins TRBV11-2 to TRBJ2-3, with D unclear. This CDR3 region has 15 residues. Trimming cost V 2 bases and J 0 bases, with 9 bases left between them. CDR1 SGHAT and CDR2 FQNNGV come from the germline V gene. CDR3 residues: CASSLRSSSTDTQYF. CDR3 in DNA: TGTGCCAGCAGCTTAAGGTCATCAAGCACAGATACGCAGTATTTT.

This clonotype was detected many times. The chain joins TRBV28 to TRBJ2-7, with D uncertain. The CDR3 covers 12 residues. Germline loops: CDR1 MDHEN, CDR2 SYDVKM. V was cut by 6 bases and J by 7 bases, with 13 bases left in between. CDR3 in amino acids: CASSDGSWEQYF. CDR3 coding DNA: TGTGCCAGCAGCGACGGGTCGTGGGAGCAGTACTTC.

V is TRBV7-2 and J is TRBJ2-1; D gene uncertain. Trimming shortened V by 4 bases and J by 4 bases, and 14 bases separated the two germline ends. The CDR3 runs to 15 residues. Germline-derived CDR1 and CDR2 are SGHTA and FQGNSA. As DNA, the CDR3 is TGTGCCAGCAGCTATTCGACGGGCGGTTACAATGAGCAGTTCTTC. This translates into CASSYSTGGYNEQFF.

This clonotype was observed a handful of times. The chain has TRBV7-9 and TRBJ2-3, with D hard to call. Germline CDR1 reads SEHNR; CDR2 reads FQNEAQ (reference sequence). This CDR3 contains 12 residues. V lost 5 bases, J lost 6 bases, and 9 bases lay in between. For the CDR3, the DNA is TGTGCCAGCAGCCACCAACTGGATACGCAGTATTTT. This gives the protein CASSHQLDTQYF. Using reference TRBV7-9 and TRBJ2-3 for the parts outside the CDR3, the full variable domain is DTGVSQNPRHKITKRGQNVTFRCDPISEHNRLYWYRQTLGQGPEFLTYFQNEAQLEKSRLLSDRFSAERPKGSFSTLEIQRTEQGDSAMYLCASSHQLDTQYFGPGTRLTVL.

This clonotype was counted a single time. CDR3 sequence reads: CSALEVSEQYGYTF. In DNA form, the CDR3 reads TGCAGTGCTCTTGAGGTTTCCGAGCAGTATGGCTACACCTTC. This rearrangement joins TRBV20-1 to TRBJ1-2, with D uncertain. Between the trimmed V and J ends, which lost 5 bases and 5 bases, there was a span of 18 bases. Per germline, CDR1 DFQATT and CDR2 SNEGSKA (reference sequence). CDR3 length: 14 amino acids.

J is TRBJ2-7 and V is TRBV4-2, with TRBD2 identical over 8 bases. The germline gives CDR1 LGHNA, CDR2 YNFKEQ. Trimming cost V 4 bases and J 2 bases; bases outside gene matches: 10. The CDR3 runs 16 residues. CDR3 amino acids: CASSPLTSGIAYEQYF. The CDR3 region has the DNA TGTGCCAGCAGCCCGCTTACTAGCGGCATTGCCTACGAGCAGTACTTC.

The gene calls are TRBV30 and TRBJ2-1; D may match TRBD1 or TRBD2 (5 bases each). The V end lost 5 bases, the J end lost 3 bases, and 14 bases lay between the germline ends. CDR3 length equals 14 residues. Germline CDR1 GTSNPN, CDR2 SVGIG (reference sequence). CDR3 protein: CAWADLGDYNEQFF. CDR3 DNA sequence: TGTGCCTGGGCGGACCTGGGGGACTACAATGAGCAGTTCTTC. Filled out from reference TRBV30 and TRBJ2-1, the complete variable domain reads SQTIHQWPATLVQPVGSPLSLECTVEGTSNPNLYWYRQAAGRGLQLLFYSVGIGQISSEVPQNLSASRPQDRQFILSSKKLLLSDSGFYLCAWADLGDYNEQFFGPGTRLTVL.

This clonotype was seen at least ten times. As DNA, the CDR3 is TGTGCCATCAGTGAGACACGACTAGTAGAGGAGACCCAGTACTTC. It yields the protein CAISETRLVEETQYF. This chain links TRBV10-3 with TRBJ2-5; D perhaps matches TRBD2 (6 bases). V was shortened by 2 bases and J by 5 bases, with 15 bases between the two germline ends. The germline V gene encodes CDR1 ENHRY and CDR2 SYGVKD. The CDR3 totals 15 residues.

The chain links TRBV5-1 to TRBJ2-7; D unresolved. Germline lookup yields CDR1 SGHRS and CDR2 YFSETQ. The length of the CDR3 is 13 residues. V lost 4 bases, J lost 5 bases, and 13 bases lay in between. The CDR3: CASSTGLRDEQYF. In DNA form, the CDR3 reads TGCGCCAGCAGCACCGGTCTTCGTGACGAGCAGTACTTC.

This clonotype was seen more than once but under ten times. This sequence joins TRBV27 and TRBJ2-1, with 8 nucleotides matching TRBD2. The germline V gene has CDR1 MNHEY and CDR2 SMNVEV (reference sequence). This CDR3 is 17 amino acids long. J was trimmed by 4 bases and V by 2 bases; bases with no gene match: 10. The CDR3 region has the DNA TGTGCCAGCAGTTTAGCCCCTCCGGGACTAGAATACAATGAGCAGTTCTTC. Residues: CASSLAPPGLEYNEQFF.

In its sample, this clonotype was seen once. A much larger clone lies one base from this, so it may be a read error. This chain joins TRBV7-3 and TRBJ2-3; perhaps TRBD2 as D (6 bases). The V end was cut by 6 bases, the J end by 1 base, with 8 bases between. Germline V lookup: CDR1 SGHTA, CDR2 FQGTGA. The CDR3 covers 13 residues. The CDR3 protein is CASRSSGTDTQYF. The CDR3 DNA reads TGTGCCAGCAGATCTAGCGGCACAGATACGCAGTATTTT.

This chain connects TRBV25-1 to TRBJ2-3; TRBD2 matches at 9 bases. Germline CDR1 MGHDK, CDR2 SYGVNS. The CDR3 spans 14 residues. V was pared by 3 bases and J by 7 bases, with 5 bases of the junction left unmatched. CDR3 in amino acids: CASSEAGGPHTQYF. The CDR3 DNA reads TGTGCCAGCAGTGAGGCGGGGGGGCCCCATACGCAGTATTTT.

Ten or more counts support this clonotype. The chain uses TRBV29-1 and TRBJ2-7; D is uncertain. This CDR3 comprises 11 residues. Per germline, CDR1 SQVTM and CDR2 ANQGSEA. This CDR3 reads CAGQSSYEQYF. As DNA, the CDR3 is TGCGCCGGCCAGAGCTCCTACGAGCAGTACTTC.

This clonotype was seen at least ten times. The chain is built from TRBV6-2 or TRBV6-3 and TRBJ2-5; D might be TRBD2 (6 bases). The germline V gene encodes CDR1 MNHEY and CDR2 SVGEGT. This CDR3 has 14 residues. V lost 0 bases and J lost 3, with 8 bases in between. The CDR3 nucleotides read TGTGCCAGCAGTTACTCGTGGGGGGAAGAGACCCAGTACTTC. It specifies CASSYSWGEETQYF.

J is TRBJ2-1 and V is TRBV24-1; maybe TRBD2 (6 bases). Germline-derived CDR1 and CDR2 are KGHDR and SFDVKD. The V end lost 4 bases, the J end lost 12 bases, and 18 bases lay between the germline ends. The CDR3 extends over 14 amino acids. The CDR3 is CATSEGILWGGQFF. CDR3 DNA: TGTGCCACCAGTGAGGGGATTCTATGGGGAGGGCAGTTCTTC.